The entry below gives a single T cell receptor beta chain sequence along with its context. The sample is drawn from a study of technical replicates of blood from a few donors. Germline V gives CDR1 SNHLY, CDR2 FYNNEI. This CDR3 comprises 15 residues. Trimming at V came to 4 bases and at J to 2 bases, leaving 4 bases not matched to a gene. TCRdb keeps only in-frame clones here, not all; method: immunoSEQ multiplex PCR. The repertoire holds tens of thousands of clones, with about nine tenths as singletons. The V and J genes are TRBV2 and TRBJ1-3; the match to TRBD1 covers 8 bases. Material: T cells isolated from PBMCs. The sequence derives from a human donor in good health. As DNA, the CDR3 is TGTGCCAGCAGTGGACAGGGGTTGCCTGGAAACACCATATATTTT. Protein sequence: CASSGQGLPGNTIYF.